This T cell receptor (beta chain) is drawn from a study of cytomegalovirus exposure and HLA in healthy donors. PCR used 60 Vbeta primers and 13 Jbeta primers. Sequencing was performed with immunoSEQ multiplex PCR; in TCRdb, only in-frame clones are kept and a portion is missing. The repertoire has around 120,000 clones, about 80% of them found once; the top ten carry 4%. The table lists this clone with a count of one. CDR1 is LGHNT, CDR2 FRNRAP, per germline. This CDR3 is built from 15 residues. Trimming took off 0 bases at V and 5 bases at J, with 13 bases between the two ends. The chain couples TRBV12-5 to TRBJ2-5; D perhaps matches TRBD1 (8 bases). The sequence derives from a woman between 35 and 50 years old in good health and CMV-seronegative. The sequencing sample was made of PBMCs. The CDR3 region is CASGLVGQGGETQYF. CDR3 in DNA: TGTGCTAGTGGTTTGGTAGGACAGGGAGGGGAGACCCAGTACTTC.